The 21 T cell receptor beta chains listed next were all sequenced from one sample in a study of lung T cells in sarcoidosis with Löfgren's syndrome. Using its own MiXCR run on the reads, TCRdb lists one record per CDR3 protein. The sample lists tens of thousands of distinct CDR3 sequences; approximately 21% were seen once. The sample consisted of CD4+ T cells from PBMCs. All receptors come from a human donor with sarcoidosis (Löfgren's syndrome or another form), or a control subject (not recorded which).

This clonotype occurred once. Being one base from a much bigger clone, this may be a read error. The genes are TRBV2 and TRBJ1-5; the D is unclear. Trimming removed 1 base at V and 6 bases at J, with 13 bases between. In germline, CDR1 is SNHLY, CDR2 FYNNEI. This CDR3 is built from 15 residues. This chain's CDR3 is CASSEEGTRSQPQHF. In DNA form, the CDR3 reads TGTGCCAGCAGTGAAGAAGGTACGCGCAGTCAGCCCCAGCATTTT.

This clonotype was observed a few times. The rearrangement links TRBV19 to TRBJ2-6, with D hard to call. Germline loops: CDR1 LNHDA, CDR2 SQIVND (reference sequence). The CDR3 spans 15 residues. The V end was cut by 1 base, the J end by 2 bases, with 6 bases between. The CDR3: CASSIVSTGANVLTF. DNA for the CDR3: TGTGCCAGTAGTATAGTTTCTACTGGGGCCAACGTCCTGACTTTC.

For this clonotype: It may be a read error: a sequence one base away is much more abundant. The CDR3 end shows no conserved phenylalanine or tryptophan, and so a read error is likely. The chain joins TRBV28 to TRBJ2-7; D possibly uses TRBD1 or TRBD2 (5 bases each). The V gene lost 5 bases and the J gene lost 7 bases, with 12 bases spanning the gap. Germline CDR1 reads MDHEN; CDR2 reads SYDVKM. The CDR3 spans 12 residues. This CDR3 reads CASSTGGREQYL. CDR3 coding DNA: TGTGCCAGCAGTACTGGGGGACGGGAGCAGTACCTC.

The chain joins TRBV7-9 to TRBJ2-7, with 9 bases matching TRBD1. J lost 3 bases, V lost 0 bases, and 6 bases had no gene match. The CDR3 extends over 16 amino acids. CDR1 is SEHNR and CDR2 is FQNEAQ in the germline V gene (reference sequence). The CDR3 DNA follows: TGTGCCAGCAGCTTAGCGAGAGGGACAGGGAGCTACGAGCAGTACTTC. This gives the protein CASSLARGTGSYEQYF.

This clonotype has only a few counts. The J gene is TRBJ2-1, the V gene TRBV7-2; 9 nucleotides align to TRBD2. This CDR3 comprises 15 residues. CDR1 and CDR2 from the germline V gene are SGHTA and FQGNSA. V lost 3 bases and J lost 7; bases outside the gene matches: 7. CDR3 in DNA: TGTGCCAGCAGCTTGGGCGGGGGGGCCCAAAATGAGCAGTTCTTC. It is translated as CASSLGGGAQNEQFF.

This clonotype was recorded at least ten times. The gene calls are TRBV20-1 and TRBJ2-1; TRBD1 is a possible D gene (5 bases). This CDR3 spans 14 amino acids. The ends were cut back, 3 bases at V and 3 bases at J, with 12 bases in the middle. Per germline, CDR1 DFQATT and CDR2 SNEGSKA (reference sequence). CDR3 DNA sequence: TGCAGTGCTAGGTGGCAGGGAAGCTACAATGAGCAGTTCTTC. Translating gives CSARWQGSYNEQFF.

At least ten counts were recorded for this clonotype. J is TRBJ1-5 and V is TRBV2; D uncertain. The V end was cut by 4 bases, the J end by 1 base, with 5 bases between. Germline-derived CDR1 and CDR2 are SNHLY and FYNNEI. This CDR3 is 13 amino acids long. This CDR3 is CASSGRSNQPQHF. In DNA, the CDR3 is TGTGCCAGCAGTGGCAGGAGCAATCAGCCCCAGCATTTT.

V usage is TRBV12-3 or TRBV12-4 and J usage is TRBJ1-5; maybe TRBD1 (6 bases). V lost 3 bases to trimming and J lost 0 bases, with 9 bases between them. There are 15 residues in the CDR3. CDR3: CASSLGAYSNQPQHF. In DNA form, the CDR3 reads TGTGCCAGCAGTTTGGGGGCATATAGCAATCAGCCCCAGCATTTT.

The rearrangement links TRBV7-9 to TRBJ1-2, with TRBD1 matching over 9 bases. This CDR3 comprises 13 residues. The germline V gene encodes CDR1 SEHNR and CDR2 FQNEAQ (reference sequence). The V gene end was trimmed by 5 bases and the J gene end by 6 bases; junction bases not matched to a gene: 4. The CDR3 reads CASSLGQGNGYTF. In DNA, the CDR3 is TGTGCCAGCAGCCTCGGACAGGGGAATGGCTACACCTTC.

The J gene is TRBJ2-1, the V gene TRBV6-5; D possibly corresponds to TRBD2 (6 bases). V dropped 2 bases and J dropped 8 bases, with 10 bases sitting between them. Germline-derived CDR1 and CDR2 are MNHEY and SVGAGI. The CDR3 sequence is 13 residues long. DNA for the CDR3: TGTGCCAGCAGTTACCCATGGGACTATGAGCAGTTCTTC. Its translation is CASSYPWDYEQFF.

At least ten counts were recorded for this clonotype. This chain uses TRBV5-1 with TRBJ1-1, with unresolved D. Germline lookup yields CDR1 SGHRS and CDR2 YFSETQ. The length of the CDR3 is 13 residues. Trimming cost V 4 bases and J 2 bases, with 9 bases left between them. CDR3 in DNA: TGCGCCAGCAGCATGGATGCTAACACTGAAGCTTTCTTT. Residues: CASSMDANTEAFF. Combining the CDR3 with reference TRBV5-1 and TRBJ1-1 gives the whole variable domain KAGVTQTPRYLIKTRGQQVTLSCSPISGHRSVSWYQQTPGQGLQFLFEYFSETQRNKGNFPGRFSGRQFSNSRSEMNVSTLELGDSALYLCASSMDANTEAFFGQGTRLTVV.

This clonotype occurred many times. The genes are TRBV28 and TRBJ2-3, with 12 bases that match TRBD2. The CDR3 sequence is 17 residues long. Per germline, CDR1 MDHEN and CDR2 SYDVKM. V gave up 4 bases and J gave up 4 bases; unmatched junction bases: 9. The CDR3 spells CASSSPLTSGSADTQYF. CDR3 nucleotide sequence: TGTGCCAGCAGTTCGCCTCTGACTAGCGGGAGCGCAGATACGCAGTATTTT.

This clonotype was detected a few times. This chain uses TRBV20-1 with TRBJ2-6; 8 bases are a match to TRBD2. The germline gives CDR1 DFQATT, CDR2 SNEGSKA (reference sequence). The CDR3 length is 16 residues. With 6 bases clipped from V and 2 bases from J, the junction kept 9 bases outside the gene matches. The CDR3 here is CSAIRAGVPGANVLTF. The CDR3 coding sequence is TGCAGTGCAATAAGAGCGGGAGTCCCTGGGGCCAACGTCCTGACTTTC.

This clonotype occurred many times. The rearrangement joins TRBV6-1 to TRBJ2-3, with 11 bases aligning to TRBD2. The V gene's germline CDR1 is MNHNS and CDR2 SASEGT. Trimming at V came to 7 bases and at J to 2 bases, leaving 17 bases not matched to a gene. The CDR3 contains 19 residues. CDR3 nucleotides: TGTGCCAGCAATAGATTAAGGCCGACTAGCGGGGTGCCCACAGATACGCAGTATTTT. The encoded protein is CASNRLRPTSGVPTDTQYF.

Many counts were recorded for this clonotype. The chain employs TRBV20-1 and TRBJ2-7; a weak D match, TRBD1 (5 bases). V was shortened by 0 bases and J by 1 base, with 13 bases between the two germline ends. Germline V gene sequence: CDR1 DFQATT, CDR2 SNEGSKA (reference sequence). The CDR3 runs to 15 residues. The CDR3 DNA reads TGCAGTGCTAGAGATCCCCGGGCAGGGTCCTACGAGCAGTACTTC. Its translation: CSARDPRAGSYEQYF.

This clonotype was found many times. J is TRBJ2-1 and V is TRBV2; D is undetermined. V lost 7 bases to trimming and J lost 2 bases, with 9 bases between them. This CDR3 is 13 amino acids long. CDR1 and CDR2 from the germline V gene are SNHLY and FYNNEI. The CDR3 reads CASTHRAYNEQFF. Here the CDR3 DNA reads TGTGCCAGCACGCACCGAGCCTACAATGAGCAGTTCTTC.

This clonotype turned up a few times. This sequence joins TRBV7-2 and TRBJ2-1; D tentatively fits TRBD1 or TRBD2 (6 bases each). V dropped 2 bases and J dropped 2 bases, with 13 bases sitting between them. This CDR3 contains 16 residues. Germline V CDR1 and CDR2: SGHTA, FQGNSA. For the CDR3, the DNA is TGTGCCAGCAGCTTACCGAGTGGGGGGCCCTACAATGAGCAGTTCTTC. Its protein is CASSLPSGGPYNEQFF.

The CDR3 is CSARGDHSYEQYV. CDR3 DNA: TGCAGTGCTAGGGGGGACCACTCCTACGAGCAGTACGTC. This sequence joins TRBV20-1 and TRBJ2-7; D may match TRBD1 or TRBD2 (5 bases each). Trimming stripped 3 bases from V and 0 bases from J, with 9 bases between. CDR1 is DFQATT, CDR2 SNEGSKA, per germline (reference sequence). The CDR3 covers 13 residues.

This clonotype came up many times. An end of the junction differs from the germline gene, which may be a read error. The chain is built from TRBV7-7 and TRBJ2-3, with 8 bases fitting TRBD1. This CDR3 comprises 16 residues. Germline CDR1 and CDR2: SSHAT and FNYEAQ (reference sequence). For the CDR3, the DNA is TGTGCTAGCAGCCCGGGGACAGGCGGATCCACAGATACGCAGTATTTT. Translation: CASSPGTGGSTDTQYF.

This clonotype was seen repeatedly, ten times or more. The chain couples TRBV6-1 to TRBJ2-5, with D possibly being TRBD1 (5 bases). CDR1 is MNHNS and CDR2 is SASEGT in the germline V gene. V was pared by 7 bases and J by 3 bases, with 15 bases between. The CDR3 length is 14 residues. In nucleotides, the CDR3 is TGTGCCAGCACGTCCCTAGGGGCTAAAGAGACCCAGTACTTC. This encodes CASTSLGAKETQYF.

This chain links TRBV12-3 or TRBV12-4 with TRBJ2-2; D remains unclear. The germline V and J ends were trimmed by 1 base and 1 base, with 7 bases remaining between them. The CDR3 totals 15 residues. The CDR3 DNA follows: TGTGCCAGCAGTTTAGGGCAGGTGAACACCGGGGAGCTGTTTTTT. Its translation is CASSLGQVNTGELFF.